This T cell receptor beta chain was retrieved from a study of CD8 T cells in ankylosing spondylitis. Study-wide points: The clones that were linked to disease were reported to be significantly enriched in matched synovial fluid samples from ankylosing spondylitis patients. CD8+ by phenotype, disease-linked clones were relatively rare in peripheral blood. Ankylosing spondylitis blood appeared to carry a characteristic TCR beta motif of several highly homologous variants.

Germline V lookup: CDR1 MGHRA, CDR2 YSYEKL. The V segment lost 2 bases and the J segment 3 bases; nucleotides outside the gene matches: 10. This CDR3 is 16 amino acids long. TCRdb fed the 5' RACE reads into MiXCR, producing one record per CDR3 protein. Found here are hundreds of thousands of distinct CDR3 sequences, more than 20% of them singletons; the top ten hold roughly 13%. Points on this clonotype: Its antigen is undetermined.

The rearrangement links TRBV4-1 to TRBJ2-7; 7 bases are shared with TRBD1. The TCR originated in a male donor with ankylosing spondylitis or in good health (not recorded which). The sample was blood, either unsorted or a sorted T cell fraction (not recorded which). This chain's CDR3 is CASSQPSGQANYEQYF. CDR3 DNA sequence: TGCGCCAGCAGCCAACCATCTGGACAGGCCAACTACGAGCAGTACTTC.